This is a list of T cell receptor beta chains from one sample in a study of quantifying T cell responses using KT2 cells. TCRdb independently ran MiXCR on the UMI-ligation and nested PCR reads; one entry per CDR3 protein. The sample carries 40,000 to 60,000 distinct CDR3 sequences, 9.5% to 13% recorded once. The sample consisted of PBMCs spiked with cells of the T cell clone KT2. The receptors shown here come from a human donor. Each CDR3 is given with its conserved first and last residue. Fields, in order: V gene, J gene, D gene, clone size, CDR3 protein, CDR3 DNA. A D gene is named only where the DNA matches it firmly. Size is omitted from some rows. Given values are once, few, many or a class for expanded clones.

V gene: TRBV7-8; J gene: TRBJ2-3; D gene: .; clone size: .; CDR3 protein: CASRKRGGTDTQYF; CDR3 DNA: TGTGCCAGCCGAAAAAGAGGAGGCACAGATACGCAGTATTTT
V gene: TRBV30; J gene: TRBJ1-2; D gene: .; clone size: many; CDR3 protein: CACLKKRATYGYTF; CDR3 DNA: TGTGCCTGTCTAAAGAAACGGGCAACTTATGGCTACACCTTC
V gene: TRBV11-2; J gene: TRBJ2-1; D gene: .; clone size: many; CDR3 protein: CASRSPGPRSREQFF; CDR3 DNA: TGTGCCAGCAGAAGCCCGGGACCCCGGAGCCGTGAGCAGTTCTTC
V gene: TRBV6-4; J gene: TRBJ1-1; D gene: .; clone size: few; CDR3 protein: CASRPRTDSNTEAFF; CDR3 DNA: TGTGCCAGCAGACCTAGGACAGATTCGAACACTGAAGCTTTCTTT
V gene: TRBV11-2; J gene: TRBJ2-1; D gene: TRBD2; clone size: few; CDR3 protein: CASSWTSGTSYNEQFF; CDR3 DNA: TGTGCCAGCAGCTGGACTAGCGGGACTTCCTACAATGAGCAGTTCTTC
V gene: TRBV18; J gene: TRBJ2-5; D gene: .; clone size: .; CDR3 protein: CASSPPGKQETQYF; CDR3 DNA: TGTGCCAGCTCACCACCAGGGAAACAAGAGACCCAGTACTTC
V gene: TRBV24-1; J gene: TRBJ2-5; D gene: TRBD2; clone size: .; CDR3 protein: CATTRLAGFRAAQETQYF; CDR3 DNA: TGTGCCACAACTCGACTAGCGGGATTCCGAGCCGCACAAGAGACCCAGTACTTC
V gene: TRBV7-9; J gene: TRBJ1-4; D gene: .; clone size: .; CDR3 protein: CASSPGRSTNEKLFF; CDR3 DNA: TGTGCCAGCAGCCCAGGGCGGTCAACTAATGAAAAACTGTTTTTT
V gene: TRBV27; J gene: TRBJ2-3; D gene: .; clone size: few; CDR3 protein: CASSMPPGHLYNGPPDTQYF; CDR3 DNA: TGTGCCAGCAGTATGCCTCCGGGACACCTTTATAATGGGCCACCAGATACGCAGTATTTT
V gene: TRBV12-3/TRBV12-4; J gene: TRBJ2-5; D gene: .; clone size: few; CDR3 protein: CASSLVGLETQYF; CDR3 DNA: TGTGCCAGCAGTTTGGTCGGACTAGAGACCCAGTACTTC
V gene: TRBV7-2; J gene: TRBJ2-1; D gene: TRBD2; clone size: .; CDR3 protein: CASSPRRGSSYNEQFF; CDR3 DNA: TGTGCCAGCAGCCCCCGGCGCGGGAGCTCCTACAATGAGCAGTTCTTC
V gene: TRBV24-1; J gene: TRBJ1-5; D gene: .; clone size: .; CDR3 protein: CATSDTDTRSNQPQHF; CDR3 DNA: TGTGCCACCAGTGATACGGACACGCGCAGCAATCAGCCCCAGCATTTT
V gene: TRBV6-5; J gene: TRBJ1-6; D gene: .; clone size: many; CDR3 protein: CASSYGLGDNSPLHF; CDR3 DNA: TGTGCCAGCAGTTACGGTTTAGGCGATAATTCACCCCTCCACTTT
V gene: TRBV3-1; J gene: TRBJ2-5; D gene: TRBD1; clone size: many; CDR3 protein: CASRPRTGAETQYF; CDR3 DNA: TGTGCCAGCAGACCTCGGACAGGGGCAGAGACCCAGTACTTC
V gene: TRBV29-1; J gene: TRBJ2-4; D gene: .; clone size: many; CDR3 protein: CSVELRAKNIQYF; CDR3 DNA: TGCAGCGTTGAGTTGCGAGCCAAAAACATTCAGTACTTC
V gene: TRBV4-3; J gene: TRBJ1-1; D gene: .; clone size: many; CDR3 protein: CASSQDIGTEAFF; CDR3 DNA: TGCGCCAGCAGCCAAGATATAGGGACTGAAGCTTTCTTT
V gene: TRBV7-8; J gene: TRBJ1-2; D gene: TRBD1; clone size: .; CDR3 protein: CASRALGRGRDYGYTF; CDR3 DNA: TGTGCCAGCAGGGCCCTGGGCAGGGGGCGCGACTATGGCTACACCTTC
V gene: TRBV6-1; J gene: TRBJ2-1; D gene: TRBD2; clone size: few; CDR3 protein: CASSSSGGDNEQFF; CDR3 DNA: TGTGCCAGCAGCTCTAGCGGGGGGGACAATGAGCAGTTCTTC
V gene: TRBV7-8; J gene: TRBJ1-1; D gene: .; clone size: many; CDR3 protein: CASSLARTANTEAFF; CDR3 DNA: TGTGCCAGCAGCTTAGCTAGGACAGCGAACACTGAAGCTTTCTTT
V gene: TRBV15; J gene: TRBJ1-2; D gene: .; clone size: few; CDR3 protein: CATSSRRGTGLSINYGYTF; CDR3 DNA: TGTGCCACCAGCAGTCGTAGGGGAACGGGATTATCGATTAACTATGGCTACACCTTC
V gene: TRBV13; J gene: TRBJ2-5; D gene: .; clone size: .; CDR3 protein: CASSLAIQETQYF; CDR3 DNA: TGTGCCAGCAGCTTAGCGATCCAAGAGACCCAGTACTTC
V gene: TRBV11-2; J gene: TRBJ2-3; D gene: .; clone size: many; CDR3 protein: CASSYSGVGTDTQYF; CDR3 DNA: TGTGCCAGCAGCTATAGCGGAGTGGGCACAGATACGCAGTATTTT
V gene: TRBV29-1; J gene: TRBJ1-2; D gene: .; clone size: .; CDR3 protein: CSVGVSGDPYGYTF; CDR3 DNA: TGCAGCGTTGGTGTGTCAGGGGACCCCTATGGCTACACCTTC
V gene: TRBV7-4; J gene: TRBJ1-5; D gene: .; clone size: medium-sized; CDR3 protein: CASSLRAGPEGNQPQHF; CDR3 DNA: TGTGCCAGCAGCTTAAGGGCGGGACCAGAGGGCAATCAGCCCCAGCATTTT
V gene: TRBV6-6; J gene: TRBJ2-3; D gene: .; clone size: .; CDR3 protein: CASSYPLESGADTQYF; CDR3 DNA: TGTGCCAGCAGTTACCCCCTAGAATCGGGAGCAGATACGCAGTATTTT
V gene: TRBV6-1; J gene: TRBJ2-2; D gene: TRBD2; clone size: few; CDR3 protein: CATWTSGTIGELFF; CDR3 DNA: TGTGCCACATGGACTAGCGGGACTATCGGGGAGCTGTTTTTT
V gene: TRBV5-1; J gene: TRBJ1-1; D gene: .; clone size: few; CDR3 protein: CASSLGRRDTEAFF; CDR3 DNA: TGCGCCAGCAGCTTGGGTCGGAGGGACACTGAAGCTTTCTTT
V gene: TRBV29-1; J gene: TRBJ2-5; D gene: .; clone size: many; CDR3 protein: CSANKQETQYF; CDR3 DNA: TGCAGCGCCAACAAACAAGAGACCCAGTACTTC
V gene: TRBV6-5; J gene: TRBJ1-1; D gene: .; clone size: few; CDR3 protein: CASNSRQGGHTEAFF; CDR3 DNA: TGTGCCAGCAACTCCCGCCAGGGAGGTCACACTGAAGCTTTCTTT
V gene: TRBV20-1; J gene: TRBJ2-1; D gene: TRBD2; clone size: many; CDR3 protein: CSARSGFGGGSSEQFF; CDR3 DNA: TGCAGTGCTAGAAGCGGTTTCGGCGGGGGGTCCTCGGAGCAGTTCTTC
V gene: TRBV5-6; J gene: TRBJ2-7; D gene: TRBD1; clone size: many; CDR3 protein: CASGQGPYEQYF; CDR3 DNA: TGTGCCAGCGGACAGGGACCCTACGAGCAGTACTTC
V gene: TRBV12-3/TRBV12-4; J gene: TRBJ2-7; D gene: TRBD2; clone size: few; CDR3 protein: CASSPLAGGSYEQYF; CDR3 DNA: TGTGCCAGCAGTCCACTAGCGGGGGGGTCCTACGAGCAGTACTTC
V gene: TRBV20-1; J gene: TRBJ2-2; D gene: TRBD1; clone size: .; CDR3 protein: CSALDRGDTGELFF; CDR3 DNA: TGCAGTGCCCTGGACAGGGGAGACACCGGGGAGCTGTTTTTT
V gene: TRBV10-2; J gene: TRBJ1-1; D gene: .; clone size: .; CDR3 protein: CASSESEAFF; CDR3 DNA: TGCGCCAGCAGTGAGTCAGAAGCTTTCTTT
V gene: TRBV29-1; J gene: TRBJ2-5; D gene: .; clone size: .; CDR3 protein: CSVDQGRETQYF; CDR3 DNA: TGCAGCGTTGACCAGGGTCGGGAGACCCAGTACTTC
V gene: TRBV11-1; J gene: TRBJ2-7; D gene: TRBD2; clone size: once; CDR3 protein: CASSLGTRLAGTYEQYF; CDR3 DNA: TGTGCCAGCAGCCTCGGCACCCGACTAGCGGGAACCTACGAGCAGTACTTC
V gene: TRBV5-1; J gene: TRBJ1-6; D gene: TRBD1; clone size: many; CDR3 protein: CASSPGQGGSPLHF; CDR3 DNA: TGCGCCAGCAGCCCGGGACAGGGTGGTTCACCCCTCCACTTT
V gene: TRBV29-1; J gene: TRBJ1-1; D gene: .; clone size: few; CDR3 protein: CSVELMNTEAFF; CDR3 DNA: TGCAGCGTTGAACTTATGAACACTGAAGCTTTCTTT
V gene: TRBV24-1; J gene: TRBJ1-2; D gene: .; clone size: .; CDR3 protein: CATSARYGGPGYTF; CDR3 DNA: TGTGCCACCAGTGCCCGGTACGGGGGCCCTGGCTACACCTTC
V gene: TRBV11-2; J gene: TRBJ1-2; D gene: TRBD1; clone size: few; CDR3 protein: CASSPGGNYGYTF; CDR3 DNA: TGTGCCAGCAGCCCAGGGGGCAACTATGGCTACACCTTC
V gene: TRBV3-1; J gene: TRBJ1-3; D gene: .; clone size: .; CDR3 protein: CASSQVAGYSGNTIYF; CDR3 DNA: TGTGCCAGCAGCCAAGTTGCAGGCTACTCTGGAAACACCATATATTTT
V gene: TRBV12-3/TRBV12-4; J gene: TRBJ1-2; D gene: .; clone size: few; CDR3 protein: CATARGANGYTF; CDR3 DNA: TGTGCTACAGCCCGCGGAGCCAATGGCTACACCTTC
V gene: TRBV5-4; J gene: TRBJ1-6; D gene: .; clone size: .; CDR3 protein: CASSLGRVGNSPLHF; CDR3 DNA: TGTGCCAGCAGCTTAGGTCGGGTCGGAAATTCACCCCTCCACTTT
V gene: TRBV10-3; J gene: TRBJ2-1; D gene: TRBD2; clone size: .; CDR3 protein: CAISESRLAGGTYNEQFF; CDR3 DNA: TGTGCCATCAGTGAGTCGAGGCTAGCGGGGGGGACCTACAATGAGCAGTTCTTC
V gene: TRBV7-8; J gene: TRBJ2-2; D gene: .; clone size: few; CDR3 protein: CASSLVGVFQAPDTGELFF; CDR3 DNA: TGTGCCAGCAGCTTAGTGGGGGTTTTTCAGGCTCCCGACACCGGGGAGCTGTTTTTT
V gene: TRBV28; J gene: TRBJ1-5; D gene: .; clone size: .; CDR3 protein: CASSFFSWGSNQPQHF; CDR3 DNA: TGTGCCAGCAGTTTTTTTTCGTGGGGTAGCAATCAGCCCCAGCATTTT
V gene: TRBV4-3; J gene: TRBJ2-3; D gene: .; clone size: .; CDR3 protein: CASSLRDRTDTQYF; CDR3 DNA: TGCGCCAGCAGCCTTAGGGACCGCACAGATACGCAGTATTTT
V gene: TRBV29-1; J gene: TRBJ2-1; D gene: TRBD2; clone size: many; CDR3 protein: CSVRGGTSGRAYNEQFF; CDR3 DNA: TGCAGCGTTCGAGGAGGGACTAGCGGGAGGGCCTACAATGAGCAGTTCTTC
V gene: TRBV20-1; J gene: TRBJ2-2; D gene: .; clone size: many; CDR3 protein: CSARVDLNTGELFF; CDR3 DNA: TGCAGTGCTAGAGTTGATCTGAACACCGGGGAGCTGTTTTTT